This T cell receptor (beta chain) was captured by sequencing in a study of shared clonotypes between healthy human individuals. This table comes from immunoSEQ multiplex PCR, and its TCRdb copy is limited to in-frame clones, with some not included. The profile shows fewer than 3 million clones, around 92% of them singletons. General observations from the study: The study generally estimated greater richness for naive than memory subsets.

Between the trimmed V and J ends, which lost 4 bases and 8 bases, there was a span of 20 bases. This CDR3 comprises 15 residues. Germline assignment: CDR1 SGHNT and CDR2 YYREEE (reference sequence). As concerns this clone: Its antigen is unidentified.

The sequence came from a young man in good health. Some clones in this sample may be carry-over from other donors' samples. The chain recombines TRBV5-4 with TRBJ2-3; D remains unclear. The specimen sequenced was naive CD4+ T cells from PBMCs. Described subset: CD45RA+ positively selected. The DNA for the CDR3 is TGTGCCAGCAGCCCTGACCCCGAGGCAAGATCTACGCAGTATTTT. Amino acids: CASSPDPEARSTQYF. The whole variable domain, remainder taken from reference TRBV5-4 and TRBJ2-3, is ETGVTQSPTHLIKTRGQQVTLRCSSQSGHNTVSWYQQALGQGPQFIFQYYREEENGRGNFPPRFSGLQFPNYSSELNVNALELDDSALYLCASSPDPEARSTQYFGPGTRLTVL.